The 4 T cell receptor beta chains below come from one sample, sequenced in a study of T cell responses to AZD1222 COVID-19 vaccine. Sequencing used immunoSEQ multiplex PCR; TCRdb keeps in-frame clones, though not all of them. The sample has roughly 150,000 clones, under 95% seen once. The specimen comprised peripheral blood, sampled 28 days after the second AZD1222 dose. The receptors originated from an adult who received the AZD1222 COVID-19 vaccine.

CDR3 sequence: CASSESKGMNTEAFF. The CDR3 DNA reads TGTGCCAGCAGTGAATCGAAGGGTATGAACACTGAAGCTTTCTTT. The gene calls are TRBV25-1 and TRBJ1-1; no clear D. From germline, CDR1 is MGHDK and CDR2 SYGVNS. V was cut by 1 base and J by 0 bases, with 9 bases left in between. The CDR3 runs to 15 residues.

The rearrangement joins TRBV18 to TRBJ1-3; 7 nucleotides match TRBD1. The V segment lost 3 bases and the J segment 1 base; nucleotides outside the gene matches: 6. Germline-derived CDR1 and CDR2 are KGHSH and LQKENI. The CDR3 totals 16 residues. This CDR3 reads CASSPRQGPSGNTIYF. The CDR3 DNA reads TGTGCCAGCTCACCCCGACAGGGACCATCTGGAAACACCATATATTTT. Filled out from reference TRBV18 and TRBJ1-3, the complete variable domain reads NAGVMQNPRHLVRRRGQEARLRCSPMKGHSHVYWYRQLPEEGLKFMVYLQKENIIDESGMPKERFSAEFPKEGPSILRIQQVVRGDSAAYFCASSPRQGPSGNTIYFGEGSWLTVV.

The V and J genes are TRBV6-1 and TRBJ1-5; the D is unclear. Germline V gene sequence: CDR1 MNHNS, CDR2 SASEGT. The length of the CDR3 is 16 residues. Trimming shortened V by 3 bases and J by 6 bases, and 18 bases separated the two germline ends. CDR3 DNA sequence: TGTGCCAGCAGTGACCCTGGGAGGGCCTGGGGTCAGCCCCAGCATTTT. This gives the protein CASSDPGRAWGQPQHF.

The J gene is TRBJ1-6, the V gene TRBV9, with D perhaps TRBD1 (6 bases). V lost 0 bases and J 8 bases, leaving 9 bases between the germline ends. The CDR3 loop spans 14 amino acids. CDR1 is SGDLS and CDR2 is YYNGEE in the germline V gene. The CDR3 DNA reads as TGTGCCAGCAGCGTAGCAGGGGCCGATTCACCCCTCCACTTT. Protein product: CASSVAGADSPLHF.